Listed below are T cell receptor beta chains from one sample, sequenced in a study of control samples from healthy donors and cancer patients. Profiling relied on immunoSEQ multiplex PCR, and the TCRdb table lists in-frame clones only, not all of them. The table lists tens of thousands of clones, roughly 96% of them singletons, with around 2% in the top ten. Sequencing was performed on blood. Receptors originate from a woman aged 25 to 39 in good health. The CDR3 runs from the conserved cysteine through the conserved F or W. D genes are given only for firm matches. Not every row has a clone size; where given, it reads once, few, many or a size class.

V	J	size	D	DNA	CDR3
TRBV3-1/TRBV3-2	TRBJ2-6	-	-	TGTGCCAGCAGCCAAGATCGGGGAGCTGGGGCCAACGTCCTGACTTTC	CASSQDRGAGANVLTF
TRBV5-6	TRBJ2-7	-	TRBD2	TGTGCCAGCAGCCGGATGGGACTAGCGGAACTATACGAGCAGTACTTC	CASSRMGLAELYEQYF
TRBV11-2	TRBJ2-1	-	TRBD2	TGTGCCAGCAGCTTACAGGTGAGCGGGAAAAGCTCCTACAATGAGCAGTTCTTC	CASSLQVSGKSSYNEQFF
TRBV11-2	TRBJ2-7	-	-	TGTGCCAGCAGCTTAGAGCGCAAATTCTACGAGCAGTACTTC	CASSLERKFYEQYF
TRBV14	TRBJ2-5	-	TRBD2	TGTGCCAGCAGCCAAGCCGAGGGACTAGCGGGAGAAGAGACCCAGTACTTC	CASSQAEGLAGEETQYF
TRBV6-6	TRBJ2-1	once	TRBD1	TGTGCCACACACCGGGACAGGGTCTGGAATGAGCAGTTCTTC	CATHRDRVWNEQFF
TRBV3-1/TRBV3-2	TRBJ1-1	-	-	TGTGCCAGCAGCGCCTCGTTACGGGTGAACACTGAAGCTTTCTTT	CASSASLRVNTEAFF
TRBV6-1	TRBJ2-3	once	-	TGTGCCAGCAGTGAAGCTCCAGGCACAGATACGCAGTATTTT	CASSEAPGTDTQYF
TRBV7-8	TRBJ2-7	-	-	TGTGCCAGCAGCCCTGGGGAGCTATACGAGCAGTACTTC	CASSPGELYEQYF
TRBV9	TRBJ1-4	-	-	TGTGCCAGCAGCGTAGAAGGGGGAGGGGGGGATGAAAAACTGTTTTTT	CASSVEGGGGDEKLFF
TRBV3-1/TRBV3-2	TRBJ2-3	few	TRBD2	TGTGCCAGCAGCCACCTTAGCGGGCGTACCCCCTCTAGCACAGATACGCAGTATTTT	CASSHLSGRTPSSTDTQYF
TRBV29-1	TRBJ1-3	once	-	TGCAGCGTTCGGGACACCTCTTCTGGAAACACCATATATTTT	CSVRDTSSGNTIYF
TRBV5-1	TRBJ2-5	-	-	TGCGCCAGCAGTCGCGCGGGCAGGGCCCAAGAGACCCAGTACTTC	CASSRAGRAQETQYF
TRBV12-3/TRBV12-4	TRBJ2-7	-	TRBD1	TGTGCCAGCAGCGCTGGACAGGGCGCCGAGCAGTACTTC	CASSAGQGAEQYF
TRBV19	TRBJ1-2	-	-	TGTGCCAGTAGTATACTCGACGGAGTCTATGGCTACACCTTC	CASSILDGVYGYTF
TRBV11-1	TRBJ2-1	-	TRBD1	TGTGCCAGCAGCCCTCAGGGACAGACCTACAATGAGCAGTTCTTC	CASSPQGQTYNEQFF
TRBV19	TRBJ1-5	-	-	TGTGCCAGTAGTATACGGGATCAGCCCCAGCATTTT	CASSIRDQPQHF
TRBV6-5	TRBJ1-5	-	TRBD1	TGTGCCAGCAGTTATCAACAGGGGACTCAGCCCCAGCATTTT	CASSYQQGTQPQHF
TRBV4-2	TRBJ2-1	-	-	TGTGCCAGCAGCACGTCTTCCAGAGACAATGAGCAGTTCTTC	CASSTSSRDNEQFF
TRBV25-1	TRBJ2-2	-	-	TGTGCCAGCGGGAGTCGGGCGCACACCGGGGAGCTGTTTTTT	CASGSRAHTGELFF
TRBV11-2	TRBJ2-2	-	TRBD2	TGTGCCAGCAGTCGACTAGCGGGGAACACCGGGGAGCTGTTTTTT	CASSRLAGNTGELFF
TRBV30	TRBJ1-3	-	-	TGTGCCTGGCGCAACCCGGCCCCTGGAAACACCATATATTTT	CAWRNPAPGNTIYF
TRBV30	TRBJ1-2	once	-	TGTGCCTGGGTAGAGTACAGGTCCAACTATGGCTACACCTTC	CAWVEYRSNYGYTF
TRBV19	TRBJ2-5	-	TRBD2	TGTGCCAGTAGTACCGGACTAGCGGGAGGTCCAGAGACCCAGTACTTC	CASSTGLAGGPETQYF